The entry below describes one T cell receptor (beta chain). The data belong to a study of blood T cell repertoires in COVID-19. Across the whole study: Donors in the United States, Italy and Spain gave samples during acute or convalescent COVID-19.

This CDR3 has 14 residues. The germline V and J ends were trimmed by 5 bases and 2 bases, with 13 bases remaining between them. Germline assignment: CDR1 SGHTA and CDR2 FQGNSA. Some clones are missing from TCRdb's copy, which holds only in-frame ones; the method was immunoSEQ multiplex PCR. The table lists about 95,000 clones, around nine tenths of them singletons, with around 4% in the top ten. The V gene is TRBV7-2, the J gene TRBJ2-7; D not certain. The origin of this receptor is a woman between 45 and 60 years old in a cohort sampled during active COVID-19. Sequencing was performed on peripheral blood. The CDR3 loop is CASSPPGPTYEQYF. In DNA form, the CDR3 reads TGTGCCAGCAGCCCCCCAGGTCCCACCTACGAGCAGTACTTC.